This is a list of T cell receptor beta chains from one sample in a study of blood T cell repertoires in COVID-19. Profiling relied on immunoSEQ multiplex PCR, and the TCRdb table lists in-frame clones only, not all of them. The sample has 360,000 or so clones, around nine tenths seen once. The sample comprised PBMCs or T cells enriched from blood (not recorded which). These receptors came from a woman in her 30s who had recovered from COVID-19. The CDR3 runs from the conserved cysteine through the conserved F or W. The D gene is left open where the match is weak. The listing skips clone size in some rows; elsewhere it reads once, few, many or a size class.

>TRBV27|TRBJ2-1|-|TRBD2
TGTGCCAGCAGTATCGTAGCGGGAGGTTCCTACAATGAGCAGTTCTTC
CASSIVAGGSYNEQFF
>TRBV30|TRBJ1-6|few|-
TGTGCCTGGAGCAGGGTTAGATCACCCCTCCACTTT
CAWSRVRSPLHF
>TRBV9|TRBJ2-7|-|TRBD2
TGTGCCAGCAGCGCAGGGACTAGCGGATCCTACGAGCAGTACTTC
CASSAGTSGSYEQYF
>TRBV7-9|TRBJ1-2|-|-
TGTGCCAGCAGCTTGCAGGGGAGGGATGGCTACACCTTC
CASSLQGRDGYTF
>TRBV5-6|TRBJ1-2|-|-
TGTGCCAGCAGCTTGGTGGGGGCGCAAGGTGGCTACACCTTC
CASSLVGAQGGYTF
>TRBV29-1|TRBJ1-2|once|-
TGCAGCGTTGAGGGGCCGGGTTTCTATGGCTACACCTTC
CSVEGPGFYGYTF
>TRBV4-2|TRBJ2-7|-|TRBD2
TGTGCCAGCAGCCCCTCGGAGCGGGAGGCGGGCGAGCAGTACTTC
CASSPSEREAGEQYF
>TRBV9|TRBJ2-7|-|-
TGTGCCAGCAGCGTAGGAGTAGCGGACACCTACGAGCAGTACTTC
CASSVGVADTYEQYF
>TRBV7-2|TRBJ2-7|-|TRBD2
TGTGCCAGCAGCTCTCAGAGCGGGGGGACCGAGCAGTACTTC
CASSSQSGGTEQYF
>TRBV7-3|TRBJ2-1|once|TRBD2
TGTGCCAGCAGCTTAATGCCGACTAGCGGGAGCAATGAGCAGTTCTTC
CASSLMPTSGSNEQFF
>TRBV7-9|TRBJ2-7|-|-
TGTGCCAGCAGTAGCATTGAACCCCGTCGCGAGCAGTACTTC
CASSSIEPRREQYF
>TRBV28|TRBJ1-1|-|TRBD1
TGTGCCAGCACCCCGACAGGGATAATGAACACTGAAGCTTTCTTT
CASTPTGIMNTEAFF
>TRBV5-8|TRBJ2-5|-|TRBD1
TGTGCCAGCAGCGAATGGGACAGGCAAGAGACCCAGTACTTC
CASSEWDRQETQYF
>TRBV6-2/TRBV6-3|TRBJ2-7|-|TRBD1
TGTGCCAGCAGTTACTCATTGGAAGGACAGGTCCACGAGCAGTACTTC
CASSYSLEGQVHEQYF
>TRBV28|TRBJ2-7|few|TRBD1
TGTGCCAGCATATCAGGGGGACAGGCCCCCTACGAGCAGTACTTC
CASISGGQAPYEQYF
>TRBV5-1|TRBJ1-4|once|-
TGCGCCAGCAGTGTTTCCAGGGCTGGGGAAAAACTGTTTTTT
CASSVSRAGEKLFF
>TRBV7-2|TRBJ1-1|-|-
TGTGCCAGCAGCTTTCAGGGGATGAACACTGAAGCTTTCTTT
CASSFQGMNTEAFF
>TRBV12-3/TRBV12-4|TRBJ1-2|few|-
TGTGCCAGCAGTTCCTCAGGGTTTGGCTACACCTTC
CASSSSGFGYTF
>TRBV5-1|TRBJ1-4|few|-
TGCGCCAGCAGCTCGGTTCTTGGGGGCGCAGATGAAAAACTGTTTTTT
CASSSVLGGADEKLFF
>TRBV19|TRBJ1-1|-|TRBD1
TGTGCCAGCTACCCTACAGGGGCCTACACTGAAGCTTTCTTT
CASYPTGAYTEAFF
>TRBV5-1|TRBJ2-7|-|TRBD2
TGCGCCAGCAGCTGGGGGACTAGCGGCTACGAGCAGTACTTC
CASSWGTSGYEQYF
>TRBV12-5|TRBJ1-2|-|-
TGTGCTAGTGGTCGTATCGCAGGGAAGGATGGCTACACCTTC
CASGRIAGKDGYTF
>TRBV9|TRBJ1-2|-|TRBD1
TGTGCCAGCAGCACGCCACAGGGGGCCAGCGGCTACACCTTC
CASSTPQGASGYTF
>TRBV7-3|TRBJ2-3|once|TRBD2
TGTGCCAGCAGCCCAGACCGGGGACTAGCGTCGTCAGATACGCAGTATTTT
CASSPDRGLASSDTQYF
>TRBV6-2/TRBV6-3|TRBJ1-1|-|-
TGTGCCAGCAGTTACCTCACTGAAGCTTTCTTT
CASSYLTEAFF
>TRBV5-1|TRBJ2-7|-|-
TGCGCCAGCAGCTTGGCCACAGGGTCCTACGAGCAGTACTTC
CASSLATGSYEQYF
>TRBV7-9|TRBJ1-1|once|-
TGTGCCAGCATTCAGGGCCTGGGGACTGAAGCTTTCTTT
CASIQGLGTEAFF
>TRBV7-8|TRBJ1-2|-|-
TGTGCCAGCAGCTTAAATTGGGGGGATGGCTACACCTTC
CASSLNWGDGYTF
>TRBV2|TRBJ1-4|-|-
TGTGCCAGCAAGCGGGAACATAATGAAAAACTGTTTTTT
CASKREHNEKLFF
>TRBV20-1|TRBJ1-4|few|TRBD1
TGCAGAGGGGGACAGCCCGAAAAACTGTTTTTT
CRGGQPEKLFF
>TRBV29-1|TRBJ2-3|-|-
TGCAGCGTTGAAGAGGAAACTACGGATACGCAGTATTTT
CSVEEETTDTQYF
>TRBV21-1|TRBJ2-3|-|-
TGTGCCAGCAGCAATCAACACAGGGCCGAAAAAAGCACAGATACGCAGTATTTT
CASSNQHRAEKSTDTQYF
>TRBV4-3|TRBJ2-2|-|-
TGCGCCAGCAGCCAAGCTCGTAGCTCCCGGGAGCTGTTTTTT
CASSQARSSRELFF
>TRBV30|TRBJ1-1|-|-
TGTGCCTGGAGTTCGGGGGGTTCGGTCACTGAAGCTTTCTTT
CAWSSGGSVTEAFF
>TRBV24-1|TRBJ1-2|-|TRBD1
TGTGCCACCAGTCCCGGGACAGCAATAAACTATGGCTACACCTTC
CATSPGTAINYGYTF
>TRBV7-9|TRBJ1-6|-|TRBD1
TGTGCCAGCAGACCTGACAGGGGAACCAATTCACCCCTCCACTTT
CASRPDRGTNSPLHF
>TRBV3-1/TRBV3-2|TRBJ2-1|-|TRBD2
TGTGCCAGCAGCCAAGCTAGCGGGAGCTACAATGAGCAGTTCTTC
CASSQASGSYNEQFF
>TRBV5-4|TRBJ2-1|-|-
TGTGCCAGCAGCTTGGATTCCAGCGGGAATGAGCAGTTCTTC
CASSLDSSGNEQFF
>TRBV19|TRBJ1-3|-|-
TGTGCCAGTGGGGCCACAGGGCACTCTGGAAACACCATATATTTT
CASGATGHSGNTIYF
>TRBV6-4|TRBJ2-2|-|-
TGTGCCAGCAGCCAGGGTCCGACCGGGGAGCTGTTTTTT
CASSQGPTGELFF
>TRBV3-1/TRBV3-2|TRBJ1-3|-|-
TGTGCCAGCAGCTCAGACAGGCTACCTGGAAACACCATATATTTT
CASSSDRLPGNTIYF
>TRBV30|TRBJ1-5|-|-
TGTGCCTGGAGTTTAGGGGTTTATCAGCCCCAGCATTTT
CAWSLGVYQPQHF
>TRBV7-3|TRBJ2-5|few|TRBD2
TGTGCCAGCAGATCGGGACTAGCGGGGGAAGAGACCCAGTACTTC
CASRSGLAGEETQYF
>TRBV13|TRBJ2-1|-|TRBD1
TGTGCCAGCAGCTTTCCTCGGACAGGCCGCGAGCAGTTCTTC
CASSFPRTGREQFF
>TRBV7-2|TRBJ2-2|-|-
TGTGCCAGCAGTCCGAGCGGCGGCGGTCTCACCGGGGAGCTGTTTTTT
CASSPSGGGLTGELFF
>TRBV2|TRBJ1-2|-|-
TGTGCCAGCAGGAGGGGACAATCCCATCATGGCTACACCTTC
CASRRGQSHHGYTF
>TRBV6-6|TRBJ1-2|-|-
TGTGCCAGCAGTTCCATTGGGAGGGCGGGAGGCTACACCTTC
CASSSIGRAGGYTF
>TRBV5-1|TRBJ2-3|-|TRBD2
TGCGCCAGCAGCTGGACTAGCGGGGGGGCCCTCGATACGCAGTATTTT
CASSWTSGGALDTQYF
>TRBV2|TRBJ1-2|-|-
TGTGCCAGCAATATGGGCAGGGCTTATTCTGGCTACACCTTC
CASNMGRAYSGYTF
>TRBV5-4|TRBJ1-4|-|TRBD1
TGTGCCAGCAGCTTTACCGGGACAGGGATCCTGAATGAAAAACTGTTTTTT
CASSFTGTGILNEKLFF
>TRBV7-9|TRBJ2-1|-|-
TGTGCCAGCAGCTCGCAGGGTTTCTCCTACAATGAGCAGTTCTTC
CASSSQGFSYNEQFF
>TRBV6-2/TRBV6-3|TRBJ1-2|-|-
TGTGCCAGCAGTTACGGAGGGTTGGATGGCTACACCTTC
CASSYGGLDGYTF
>TRBV9|TRBJ2-3|-|TRBD2
TGTGCCAGCAGCGCCACTAGCGGGGAGAGCACAGATACGCAGTATTTT
CASSATSGESTDTQYF
>TRBV9|TRBJ2-2|once|TRBD1
TGTGCCAGCAGCTCCCCCGGGACAGGGAGGAACACCGGGGAGCTGTTTTTT
CASSSPGTGRNTGELFF
>TRBV19|TRBJ2-1|-|-
TGTGCCAGTACCTCCCCGGGACTTCCTACCTACAATGAGCAGTTCTTC
CASTSPGLPTYNEQFF
>TRBV6-5|TRBJ2-3|-|TRBD1
TGTGCCAGCAGTAGGGACAGGCGCTATACGCAGTATTTT
CASSRDRRYTQYF
>TRBV18|TRBJ1-5|once|-
TGTGCCAGCTCACCGGGGGGGAATCAGCCCCAGCATTTT
CASSPGGNQPQHF
>TRBV7-9|TRBJ1-5|-|-
TGTGCCAGCAGCTTAGCTGACAGTCGTCAGCCCCAGCATTTT
CASSLADSRQPQHF
>TRBV6-6|TRBJ2-1|-|-
TGTGCCAGCAGTTACTCGTCAGGGGGGTTTGAGCAGTTCTTC
CASSYSSGGFEQFF
>TRBV30|TRBJ1-3|-|-
TGTGCCTGGAGTGTTCGCGGGTACTCTGGAAACACCATATATTTT
CAWSVRGYSGNTIYF